The 27 T cell receptor beta chains below come from one sample, sequenced in a study of blood T cell repertoires in COVID-19 (dated by TCRdb to about 2020). Library generation was performed with the immunoSEQ multiplex PCR assay. TCRdb limited this immuneACCESS table to in-frame rearrangements with V and J called. A share of clones is missing; checked studies link under half to unresolved V genes, and the rest is unexplained. In this sample the table shows fewer than 350,000 clones, around 86% of which occur a single time. The ten biggest clones cover around 2.9% of the sample. The sequenced material came from peripheral blood. Receptors were obtained from a woman between 55 and 75 years old with active or convalescent COVID-19.

This clone was seen a handful of times. The genes are TRBV3-1 (or the pseudogene TRBV3-2) and TRBJ1-2, with 8 positions matching TRBD1. Germline lookup yields CDR1 LGHDT and CDR2 YNNKEL (reference sequence). This CDR3 has 16 amino acids. Trimming cost V 1 base and J 4 bases; bases outside gene matches: 8. The CDR3 spells CASSQVAGQGGYGYTF. DNA for the CDR3: TGTGCCAGCAGCCAAGTTGCTGGACAGGGAGGCTATGGCTACACCTTC.

The V call is TRBV12-3 or TRBV12-4, the J call TRBJ1-2; D not certain. This CDR3 comprises 11 residues. Trimming pared 4 bases from V and 5 bases from J, leaving 5 bases between. The CDR3 loop reads CASSYGYGYTF. CDR3 DNA sequence: TGTGCCAGCAGTTACGGTTATGGCTACACCTTC.

The chain has TRBV11-2 and TRBJ2-3, with D tentatively TRBD2 (5 bases). The CDR3 contains 16 residues. Trimming stripped 2 bases from V and 2 bases from J, with 14 bases between. CDR1 SGHAT and CDR2 FQNNGV come from the germline V gene. The DNA for the CDR3 is TGTGCCAGCAGCTTACTCACTCCTCGGGACACAGATACGCAGTATTTT. Protein product: CASSLLTPRDTDTQYF.

This sequence joins TRBV19 and TRBJ1-5; D ambiguous. Germline CDR1 LNHDA, CDR2 SQIVND (reference sequence). V lost 4 bases and J lost 0, with 10 bases in between. The CDR3 loop spans 15 amino acids. The CDR3, as DNA: TGTGCCAGTAGTAGTGGACTGAGTAGCAATCAGCCCCAGCATTTT. This translates into CASSSGLSSNQPQHF.

V gene TRBV9 combines with J gene TRBJ1-6; the D gene is possibly TRBD1 (5 bases). The V gene lost 3 bases and the J gene lost 5 bases, with 12 bases spanning the gap. The germline gives CDR1 SGDLS, CDR2 YYNGEE. This CDR3 is built from 15 residues. CDR3 amino acids: CASSAPGTDNSPLHF. DNA for the CDR3: TGTGCCAGCAGCGCACCAGGGACTGATAATTCACCCCTCCACTTT.

The chain has TRBV11-2 and TRBJ2-1; TRBD1 agrees at 10 bases. Germline CDR1 SGHAT, CDR2 FQNNGV. Trimming removed 5 bases from V and 7 bases from J; junction bases left unmatched: 14. This CDR3 is built from 17 residues. CDR3 protein: CASSPFAGTGAFNEQFF. The DNA for the CDR3 is TGTGCCAGCAGCCCCTTCGCCGGGACAGGGGCCTTTAATGAGCAGTTCTTC.

This rearrangement joins TRBV19 to TRBJ1-2; tentatively, D is TRBD1 (5 bases). From germline, CDR1 is LNHDA and CDR2 SQIVND (reference sequence). CDR3 length: 15 residues. V lost 6 bases to trimming and J lost 2 bases, with 16 bases between them. The CDR3 region is CASSTGGYLNYGYTF. CDR3 bases: TGTGCCAGTAGCACCGGGGGGTACCTGAACTATGGCTACACCTTC.

This chain joins TRBV7-3 and TRBJ2-7; possibly TRBD2 for D (5 bases). CDR3 length: 14 residues. CDR1 is SGHTA and CDR2 is FQGTGA in the germline V gene. The ends were cut back, 2 bases at V and 1 base at J, with 9 bases in the middle. In nucleotides, the CDR3 is TGTGCCAGCAGCTTACTCGGGGAGTCCTACGAGCAGTACTTC. Amino acid sequence: CASSLLGESYEQYF.

This clone was recorded a few times. The chain carries TRBV7-9 and TRBJ2-5, with D tentatively TRBD2 (6 bases). The CDR3 runs 14 residues. Trimming shortened V by 6 bases and J by 0 bases, and 11 bases separated the two germline ends. Germline loops: CDR1 SEHNR, CDR2 FQNEAQ (reference sequence). Here the CDR3 DNA reads TGTGCCAGCAGTTCTGGGGACTACCAAGAGACCCAGTACTTC. Residues: CASSSGDYQETQYF.

The chain employs TRBV7-2 and TRBJ2-7; tentatively, D is TRBD1 (5 bases). The CDR3 sequence is 15 residues long. From germline, CDR1 is SGHTA and CDR2 FQGNSA. V was trimmed by 2 bases and J by 0 bases, leaving 11 bases between them. The CDR3 spells CASSLTGPSSYEQYF. The CDR3 nucleotides are TGTGCCAGCAGCTTAACAGGACCAAGCTCCTACGAGCAGTACTTC.

The rearrangement joins TRBV6-2 or TRBV6-3 to TRBJ1-6, with D possibly TRBD1 on 6 matching bases. Germline V gene sequence: CDR1 MNHEY, CDR2 SVGEGT. V was trimmed by 4 bases and J by 7 bases, leaving 11 bases between them. This CDR3 is built from 14 residues. The CDR3 loop is CASSFVGGNSPLHF. CDR3 in DNA: TGTGCCAGCAGTTTCGTAGGGGGAAATTCACCCCTCCACTTT.

The chain is built from TRBV7-9 and TRBJ2-5; 11 bases line up with TRBD1. Germline V gene sequence: CDR1 SEHNR, CDR2 FQNEAQ (reference sequence). J gave up 6 bases and V 5 bases, and 8 bases lay outside the gene matches. The CDR3 sequence is 15 residues long. DNA of the CDR3: TGTGCCAGCAGCACACAAGGGACAGGGGGACAGACCCAGTACTTC. Residues: CASSTQGTGGQTQYF. The complete variable domain, with remaining parts taken from reference TRBV7-9 and TRBJ2-5, reads DTGVSQNPRHKITKRGQNVTFRCDPISEHNRLYWYRQTLGQGPEFLTYFQNEAQLEKSRLLSDRFSAERPKGSFSTLEIQRTEQGDSAMYLCASSTQGTGGQTQYFGPGTRLLVL.

The chain uses TRBV10-1 and TRBJ2-3; D possibly corresponds to TRBD2 (7 bases). This CDR3 comprises 15 residues. V was shortened by 6 bases and J by 0 bases, with 13 bases between the two germline ends. Germline V CDR1 and CDR2: WNHNN, SYGVQD (reference sequence). The CDR3 nucleotides read TGCGCCAGCAGCGCGGGGGCCGATAGCACAGATACGCAGTATTTT. As protein: CASSAGADSTDTQYF.

The rearrangement uses TRBV5-5 and TRBJ1-2; unclear D gene. Trimming shortened V by 2 bases and J by 6 bases, and 14 bases separated the two germline ends. The length of the CDR3 is 14 residues. Germline assignment: CDR1 SGHKS and CDR2 YYEKEE (reference sequence). The CDR3 loop reads CASSLLGTAHGYTF. DNA of the CDR3: TGTGCCAGCAGCTTATTAGGAACAGCTCATGGCTACACCTTC.

This clone has only a few counts. The rearrangement uses TRBV2 and TRBJ1-5, with D possibly matching TRBD1 (6 bases). Germline V lookup: CDR1 SNHLY, CDR2 FYNNEI. With 7 bases removed from V and 7 bases from J, the gap between germline ends came to 26 bases. The CDR3 is 17 residues long. CDR3 amino acids: CASNGRRSAGDLQPQHF. The CDR3 DNA sequence: TGTGCCAGCAACGGGAGGCGCTCCGCAGGGGATTTACAGCCCCAGCATTTT.

The V call is TRBV27, the J call TRBJ2-1; D perhaps matches TRBD2 (5 bases). The CDR3 totals 14 residues. The V gene's germline CDR1 is MNHEY and CDR2 SMNVEV (reference sequence). V was shortened by 6 bases and J by 0 bases, with 9 bases between the two germline ends. The DNA for the CDR3 is TGTGCCAGCAGACCCGGGGTCTCCTACAATGAGCAGTTCTTC. This translates into CASRPGVSYNEQFF.

The gene calls are TRBV2 and TRBJ2-3; possible D gene TRBD1, 6 bases. Germline-derived CDR1 and CDR2 are SNHLY and FYNNEI. This CDR3 spans 15 amino acids. Trimming cost V 5 bases and J 0 bases, with 12 bases left between them. CDR3 DNA sequence: TGTGCCAGCAGTCTCGGACAGCCCAGCACAGATACGCAGTATTTT. Translating gives CASSLGQPSTDTQYF.

The chain employs TRBV6-6 and TRBJ2-1; 8 positions match TRBD2. The junction had 7 bases not matched to a gene; V was cut back by 2 bases and J by 4 bases. The CDR3 runs to 16 residues. Germline assignment: CDR1 MNHNY and CDR2 SVGAGI (reference sequence). The CDR3 spells CASSYEASGYYNEQFF. The CDR3 DNA reads as TGTGCCAGCAGTTACGAGGCTAGCGGGTATTACAATGAGCAGTTCTTC.

This chain uses TRBV4-1 with TRBJ2-1, with 7 bases identical to TRBD1. The CDR3 covers 15 residues. Germline V lookup: CDR1 MGHRA, CDR2 YSYEKL. The ends lost 1 base at V and 4 bases at J; junction bases unmatched: 4. The CDR3 DNA is TGCGCCAGCAGCCAAGCACAGGGGTCTTACAATGAGCAGTTCTTC. Its protein product is CASSQAQGSYNEQFF.

In nucleotides, the CDR3 is TGTGCCACCAGTGATTTTTGGGGGCCTGGAAACACCATATATTTT. It codes for CATSDFWGPGNTIYF. The chain combines TRBV24-1 with TRBJ1-3; D might be TRBD1 (6 bases). V was pared by 1 base and J by 2 bases, with 8 bases between. This CDR3 region has 15 residues. Germline CDR1 reads KGHDR; CDR2 reads SFDVKD.

This rearrangement joins TRBV7-6 to TRBJ2-3, with 7 bases that match TRBD2. The CDR3 totals 15 residues. Trimming took 1 base from V and 3 from J; bases not matched to a gene: 4. CDR1 SGHVS and CDR2 FNYEAQ come from the germline V gene. The CDR3 protein is CASSLGRGRTDTQYF. CDR3 sequence (DNA): TGTGCCAGCAGCTTAGGGCGGGGGAGGACAGATACGCAGTATTTT.

The chain links TRBV27 to TRBJ1-5; 8 bases align to TRBD1. The CDR3 is 17 residues long. Trimming cost V 2 bases and J 5 bases; bases outside gene matches: 11. Per the germline V gene, CDR1 is MNHEY and CDR2 is SMNVEV (reference sequence). The CDR3 DNA reads as TGTGCCAGCAGTTTACTTTACGACAGGGGCCAGGATCAGCCCCAGCATTTT. Protein: CASSLLYDRGQDQPQHF.

This chain connects TRBV27 to TRBJ2-4; perhaps TRBD2 as D (5 bases). Germline V CDR1 and CDR2: MNHEY, SMNVEV (reference sequence). V dropped 3 bases and J dropped 1 base, with 13 bases sitting between them. This CDR3 has 16 residues. The CDR3 bases are TGTGCCAGCAGTTTTCAACGGACGGGGGCCAAAAACATTCAGTACTTC. Amino acid sequence: CASSFQRTGAKNIQYF.

In this sample, this clone turned up once. The V and J genes are TRBV27 and TRBJ2-7; the D gene is possibly TRBD2 (7 bases). Deletions cut 2 bases from V and 0 bases from J, with 11 bases between. This CDR3 is built from 15 residues. Germline V lookup: CDR1 MNHEY, CDR2 SMNVEV (reference sequence). CDR3: CASSLGGASSYEQYF. CDR3 coding DNA: TGTGCCAGCAGTTTAGGGGGGGCTTCCTCCTACGAGCAGTACTTC.

DNA of the CDR3: TGCGCCAGCAGCCCCTACCCCGGGACAGGTGTCTCGGGGCAGTTCTTC. Translating it yields CASSPYPGTGVSGQFF. The chain has TRBV4-1 and TRBJ2-1, with TRBD1 identical over 8 bases. From germline, CDR1 is MGHRA and CDR2 YSYEKL. Germline trimming cut 4 bases from V and 12 bases from J; bases unmatched to any gene: 17. This CDR3 contains 16 residues.

V gene TRBV2 combines with J gene TRBJ1-4, with D hard to call. Trimming took off 6 bases at V and 5 bases at J, with 13 bases between the two ends. Germline lookup yields CDR1 SNHLY and CDR2 FYNNEI. The CDR3 extends over 14 amino acids. The CDR3 loop is CASSERWENEKLFF. Here the CDR3 DNA reads TGTGCCAGCAGCGAAAGGTGGGAGAATGAAAAACTGTTTTTT.

The genes are TRBV12-3 or TRBV12-4 and TRBJ1-1; D is possibly TRBD1 (6 bases). This CDR3 has 12 residues. Trimming left V 6 bases short and J 6 bases short, with 11 bases between. The chain's CDR3 is CASRGAGAEAFF. In DNA form, the CDR3 reads TGTGCCAGCAGGGGGGCAGGGGCTGAAGCTTTCTTT.